These 20 T cell receptor beta chains were sequenced from one sample in a study of blood T cell repertoires in COVID-19. Only in-frame clones appear in the TCRdb table, and some are missing; sequencing was by immunoSEQ multiplex PCR. The data contain tens of thousands of clones, roughly 82% of them singletons. The material sequenced was peripheral blood. The receptors were gathered from an elderly man with acute or convalescent COVID-19.

The chain uses TRBV7-2 and TRBJ2-3, with 7 bases identical to TRBD1. The CDR3 length is 14 residues. The germline CDR1 and CDR2 sequences are SGHTA and FQGNSA. J was trimmed by 4 bases and V by 4 bases; bases with no gene match: 5. The CDR3 DNA reads TGTGCCAGCAGCTCCGAGGGGGCGGCAGATACGCAGTATTTT. It translates to CASSSEGAADTQYF.

CDR3 sequence: CASRLGGFNEQFF. Here the CDR3 DNA reads TGCGCCAGCAGACTTGGGGGGTTCAATGAGCAGTTCTTC. The chain recombines TRBV10-2 with TRBJ2-1, with D perhaps TRBD2 (6 bases). Trimming left V 6 bases short and J 6 bases short, with 12 bases between. CDR3 length: 13 amino acids. The germline CDR1 and CDR2 sequences are WSHSY and SAAADI.

V gene TRBV10-3 combines with J gene TRBJ1-1; the match to TRBD1 covers 9 bases. CDR1 is ENHRY, CDR2 SYGVKD, per germline. The CDR3 has 13 amino acids. The trim removed 8 bases at V and 11 bases at J, leaving 12 bases unmatched. The CDR3 here is CAISGTRDREAFF. In DNA, the CDR3 is TGTGCCATCTCAGGAACCCGGGACAGGGAGGCTTTCTTT.

This chain uses TRBV10-3 with TRBJ1-2, with D hard to call. Germline values: CDR1 ENHRY, CDR2 SYGVKD. The CDR3 has 12 residues. V lost 0 bases to trimming and J lost 7 bases, with 6 bases between them. For the CDR3, the DNA is TGTGCCATCAGTGAGTCCCTGGCTGGCTACACCTTC. Its translation is CAISESLAGYTF.

The chain carries TRBV9 and TRBJ2-2, with TRBD2 identical over 7 bases. The junction had 1 base not matched to a gene; V was cut back by 2 bases and J by 0 bases. Germline CDR1 and CDR2: SGDLS and YYNGEE. The CDR3 spans 15 residues. The CDR3 reads CASSVGLANTGELFF. CDR3 DNA: TGTGCCAGCAGCGTTGGACTAGCGAACACCGGGGAGCTGTTTTTT.

The CDR3 reads CASSRGREEKLFF. The DNA for the CDR3 is TGTGCCAGCAGCCGCGGAAGGGAGGAAAAACTGTTTTTT. The genes are TRBV7-9 and TRBJ1-4; D call uncertain. Germline V gene lookup returns CDR1 SEHNR and CDR2 FQNEAQ (reference sequence). Deletions cut 5 bases from V and 8 bases from J, with 12 bases between. The length of the CDR3 is 13 residues.

The V gene is TRBV11-2, the J gene TRBJ1-4, with D tentatively TRBD1 (5 bases). The length of the CDR3 is 15 residues. Germline V gene data show CDR1 as SGHAT and CDR2 as FQNNGV. Trimming removed 2 bases from V and 6 bases from J, with 13 bases in between. The CDR3 DNA follows: TGTGCCAGCAGCTTACCTGGGGGGATTGATGAAAAACTGTTTTTT. Protein product: CASSLPGGIDEKLFF.

The chain has TRBV11-1 and TRBJ1-1, with D uncertain. Per the germline V gene, CDR1 is SGHAT and CDR2 is FQDESV (reference sequence). The CDR3 is made up of 14 amino acids. Trimming removed 0 bases from V and 6 bases from J, with 11 bases in between. The CDR3 coding sequence is TGTGCCAGCAGCTTAGCCCTTGGCGGCGCTGAAGCTTTCTTT. Protein sequence: CASSLALGGAEAFF.

The CDR3 is CASSYAVRIRSEAFF. CDR3 bases: TGTGCCAGCAGTTACGCTGTCAGGATTCGGTCTGAAGCTTTCTTT. The chain employs TRBV6-5 and TRBJ1-1; unclear D gene. Germline V CDR1 and CDR2: MNHEY, SVGAGI. Trimming left V 2 bases short and J 6 bases short, with 16 bases between. This CDR3 is 15 amino acids long.

The J gene is TRBJ1-4, the V gene TRBV29-1; D is uncertain. In germline, CDR1 is SQVTM, CDR2 ANQGSEA. The CDR3 length is 14 residues. V was pared by 1 base and J by 2 bases, with 8 bases between. The chain's CDR3 is CSVEVGSTNEKLFF. CDR3 sequence (DNA): TGCAGCGTTGAAGTCGGGAGTACTAATGAAAAACTGTTTTTT.

The chain employs TRBV7-3 and TRBJ2-1, with TRBD2 matching 9 bases. The V segment lost 5 bases and the J segment 4 bases; nucleotides outside the gene matches: 6. The CDR3 has 15 residues. Germline V CDR1 and CDR2: SGHTA, FQGTGA. In nucleotides, the CDR3 is TGTGCCAGCAGCCAAAGACTAGCGGATTACAATGAGCAGTTCTTC. It encodes CASSQRLADYNEQFF.

The chain uses TRBV7-9 and TRBJ2-2; perhaps TRBD1 as D (6 bases). Germline values: CDR1 SEHNR, CDR2 FQNEAQ (reference sequence). V lost 6 bases, J lost 1 base, and 12 bases lay in between. The CDR3 contains 15 residues. This CDR3 reads CASRPTGRNTGELFF. As DNA, the CDR3 is TGTGCCAGCAGACCAACAGGGCGGAACACCGGGGAGCTGTTTTTT.

The chain links TRBV19 to TRBJ1-4; D might be TRBD1 (6 bases). V lost 2 bases to trimming and J lost 0 bases, with 10 bases between them. Germline loops: CDR1 LNHDA, CDR2 SQIVND (reference sequence). CDR3 length: 16 amino acids. The CDR3 here is CASSIQGPATNEKLFF. CDR3 bases: TGTGCCAGTAGTATACAGGGGCCCGCAACTAATGAAAAACTGTTTTTT. Variable domain in full (rest from reference TRBV19 and TRBJ1-4): DGGITQSPKYLFRKEGQNVTLSCEQNLNHDAMYWYRQDPGQGLRLIYYSQIVNDFQKGDIAEGYSVSREKKESFPLTVTSAQKNPTAFYLCASSIQGPATNEKLFFGSGTQLSVL.

The V call is TRBV21-1, the J call TRBJ2-2; no check of the table's D call, TRBD1, against the DNA was made. TRBV21-1 is annotated as a pseudogene. The CDR3 loop spans 14 amino acids. The CDR3 DNA follows: TGTGCCGTCCCCCCGGGACAAGGCACCGGGGAGCTGTTTTTT. Translated: CAVPPGQGTGELFF.

A single count supports this clone. The chain links TRBV2 to TRBJ2-1; D may be TRBD1 (5 bases). The CDR3 spans 12 residues. Germline CDR1 and CDR2: SNHLY and FYNNEI. The ends were cut back, 6 bases at V and 7 bases at J, with 10 bases in the middle. The DNA of the CDR3 is TGTGCCAGCAGGGACATTAAAAATGAGCAGTTCTTC. Translation: CASRDIKNEQFF.

The CDR3 region is CASSVSGGYTGELFF. Here the CDR3 DNA reads TGTGCCAGCAGCGTGTCAGGGGGGTATACCGGGGAGCTGTTTTTT. V is TRBV9 and J is TRBJ2-2, with D perhaps TRBD1 (7 bases). The CDR3 contains 15 residues. Trimming left V 2 bases short and J 5 bases short, with 13 bases between. Germline V gene data show CDR1 as SGDLS and CDR2 as YYNGEE.

The rearrangement links TRBV4-1 to TRBJ2-5; the D gene is possibly TRBD1 (5 bases). Germline V gene lookup returns CDR1 MGHRA and CDR2 YSYEKL. This CDR3 is 14 amino acids long. V was clipped by 4 bases and J by 1 base, with 10 bases between them. CDR3 loop: CASSPQGGQETQYF. CDR3 nucleotide sequence: TGCGCCAGCAGCCCTCAGGGTGGCCAAGAGACCCAGTACTTC.

The chain employs TRBV28 and TRBJ1-5; tentative D call: TRBD1 (5 bases). Trimming took 7 bases from V and 7 from J, leaving 29 bases between them. Germline-derived CDR1 and CDR2 are MDHEN and SYDVKM. The CDR3 has 18 amino acids. The CDR3: CASTALSALGGDGQPQHF. The CDR3 DNA reads TGTGCCAGCACCGCCCTTTCCGCTCTTGGGGGGGACGGGCAGCCCCAGCATTTT.

V is TRBV5-5 and J is TRBJ2-5; D is undetermined. With 0 bases removed from V and 2 bases from J, the gap between germline ends came to 8 bases. The CDR3 length is 14 residues. From germline, CDR1 is SGHKS and CDR2 YYEKEE (reference sequence). The CDR3 sequence: CASSLGPVQETQYF. The DNA of the CDR3 is TGTGCCAGCAGCTTGGGGCCAGTACAAGAGACCCAGTACTTC.

The table lists this clone with many counts. The chain uses TRBV4-1 and TRBJ2-7; D remains ambiguous. Trimming stripped 0 bases from V and 0 bases from J, with 12 bases between. CDR1 and CDR2 from the germline V gene are MGHRA and YSYEKL. The CDR3 sequence is 16 residues long. For the CDR3, the DNA is TGCGCCAGCAGCCAAGATCAACCGATCGGCTCCTACGAGCAGTACTTC. This encodes CASSQDQPIGSYEQYF.